This T cell receptor beta chain emerged from a study of blood T cell repertoires in COVID-19. For the study at large: Sites across the United States, Italy and Spain contributed samples from acute and convalescent COVID-19.

This CDR3 comprises 17 residues. Germline assignment: CDR1 SGHRS and CDR2 YFSETQ. J was trimmed by 2 bases and V by 0 bases; bases with no gene match: 6. Authors' processing steps: Amplifying reference gene primers gave estimates of nucleated cell counts. Generated by immunoSEQ multiplex PCR, the TCRdb table keeps only in-frame clones and is missing some. For V, J and clone size, that table is used; D and trimming come from the DNA. Among 120,000 to 150,000 clones, 80% to 85% were seen once, and the ten largest hold 5% to 7%. Participants in the exposed group had met a COVID-19 case in the 2 weeks before joining the study.

V and J are TRBV5-1 and TRBJ2-5; TRBD2 aligns across 11 bases. The receptor comes from a woman between 45 and 65 years old who had been exposed to COVID-19. Sequences were obtained from PBMCs or T cells enriched from blood (not recorded which). CDR3 nucleotides: TGCGCCAGCAGCTTGGGGTCTCGACTAGCGGGGCAAGAGACCCAGTACTTC. Protein product: CASSLGSRLAGQETQYF.